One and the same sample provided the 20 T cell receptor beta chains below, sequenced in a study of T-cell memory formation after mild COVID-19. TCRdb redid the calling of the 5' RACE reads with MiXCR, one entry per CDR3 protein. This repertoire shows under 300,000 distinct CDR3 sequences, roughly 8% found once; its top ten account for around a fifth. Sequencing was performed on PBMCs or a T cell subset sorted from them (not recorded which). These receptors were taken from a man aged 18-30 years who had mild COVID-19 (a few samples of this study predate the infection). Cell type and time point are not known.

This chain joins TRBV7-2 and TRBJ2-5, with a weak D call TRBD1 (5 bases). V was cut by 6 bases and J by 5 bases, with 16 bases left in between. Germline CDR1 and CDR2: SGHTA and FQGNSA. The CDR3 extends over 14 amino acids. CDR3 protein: CASRTMGLVETQYF. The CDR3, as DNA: TGTGCCAGCAGGACCATGGGGCTAGTTGAGACCCAGTACTTC.

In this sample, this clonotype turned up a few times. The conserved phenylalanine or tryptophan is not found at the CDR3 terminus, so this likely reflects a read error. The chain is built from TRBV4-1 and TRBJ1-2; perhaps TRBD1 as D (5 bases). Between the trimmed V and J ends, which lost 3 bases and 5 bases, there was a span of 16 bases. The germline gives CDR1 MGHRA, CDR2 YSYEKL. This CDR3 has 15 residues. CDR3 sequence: CASSHPDGASYGYTS. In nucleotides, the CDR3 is TGCGCCAGCAGCCACCCCGACGGGGCTTCATATGGCTACACCTCC.

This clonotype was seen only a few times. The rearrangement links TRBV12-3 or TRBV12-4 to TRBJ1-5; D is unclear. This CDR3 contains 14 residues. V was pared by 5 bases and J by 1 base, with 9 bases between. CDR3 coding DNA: TGTGCCAGCAGTCGTACGGAGAGCAATCAGCCCCAGCATTTT. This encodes CASSRTESNQPQHF.

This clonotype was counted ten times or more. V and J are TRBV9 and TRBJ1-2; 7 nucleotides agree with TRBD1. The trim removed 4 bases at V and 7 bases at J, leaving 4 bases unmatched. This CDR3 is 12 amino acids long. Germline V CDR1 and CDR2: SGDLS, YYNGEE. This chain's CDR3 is CASSRGGSGYTF. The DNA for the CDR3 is TGTGCCAGCAGCCGAGGGGGCTCTGGCTACACCTTC.

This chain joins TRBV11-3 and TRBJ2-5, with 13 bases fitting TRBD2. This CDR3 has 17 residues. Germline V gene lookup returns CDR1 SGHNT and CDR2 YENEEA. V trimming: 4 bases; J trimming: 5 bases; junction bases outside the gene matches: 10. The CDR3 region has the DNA TGTGCCAGCAGCTCCGGGACTAGCGGGGTACCGTCGGAGACCCAGTACTTC. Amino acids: CASSSGTSGVPSETQYF.

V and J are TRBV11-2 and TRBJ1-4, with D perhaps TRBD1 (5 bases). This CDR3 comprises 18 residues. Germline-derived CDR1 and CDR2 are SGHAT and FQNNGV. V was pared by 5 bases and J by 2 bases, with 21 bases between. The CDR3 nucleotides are TGTGCCAGCAGCCCCGGGGTAGCGGCCGGACATACTAATGAAAAACTGTTTTTT. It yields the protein CASSPGVAAGHTNEKLFF. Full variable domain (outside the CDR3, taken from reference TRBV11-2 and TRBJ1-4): EAGVAQSPRYKIIEKRQSVAFWCNPISGHATLYWYQQILGQGPKLLIQFQNNGVVDDSQLPKDRFSAERLKGVDSTLKIQPAKLEDSAVYLCASSPGVAAGHTNEKLFFGSGTQLSVL.

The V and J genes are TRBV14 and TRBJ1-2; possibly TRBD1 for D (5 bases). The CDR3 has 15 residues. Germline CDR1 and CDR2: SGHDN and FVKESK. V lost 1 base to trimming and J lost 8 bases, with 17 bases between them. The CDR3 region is CASSQVGTLSGGYTF. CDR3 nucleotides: TGTGCCAGCAGCCAAGTTGGGACGCTATCGGGCGGCTACACCTTC.

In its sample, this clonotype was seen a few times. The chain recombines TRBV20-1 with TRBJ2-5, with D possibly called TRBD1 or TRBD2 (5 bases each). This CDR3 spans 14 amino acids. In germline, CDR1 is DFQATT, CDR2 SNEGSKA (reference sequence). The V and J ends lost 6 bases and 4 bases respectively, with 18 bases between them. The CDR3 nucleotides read TGCAGTGCGATGGATGGGACCTTTCTAGAGACCCAGTACTTC. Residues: CSAMDGTFLETQYF.

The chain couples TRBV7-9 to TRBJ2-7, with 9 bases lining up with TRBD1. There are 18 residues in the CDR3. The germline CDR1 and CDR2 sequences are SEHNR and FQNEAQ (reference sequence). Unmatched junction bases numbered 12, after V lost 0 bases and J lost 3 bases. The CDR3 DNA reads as TGTGCCAGCAGCTTAGCTACGCCGGGACAGGGTTATCTCTACGAGCAGTACTTC. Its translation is CASSLATPGQGYLYEQYF.

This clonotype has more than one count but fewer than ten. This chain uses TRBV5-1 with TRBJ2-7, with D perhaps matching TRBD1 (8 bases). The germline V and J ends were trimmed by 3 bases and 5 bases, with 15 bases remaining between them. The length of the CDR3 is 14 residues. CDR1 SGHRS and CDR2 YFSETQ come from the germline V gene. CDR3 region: CASSWDTGGDEQYF. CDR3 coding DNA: TGCGCCAGCAGCTGGGATACAGGGGGGGACGAGCAGTACTTC.

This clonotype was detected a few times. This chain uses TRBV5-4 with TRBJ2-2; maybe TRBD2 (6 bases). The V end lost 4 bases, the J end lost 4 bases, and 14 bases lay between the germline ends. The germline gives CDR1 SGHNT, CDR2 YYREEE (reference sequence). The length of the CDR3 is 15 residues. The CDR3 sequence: CASSGLQGGTGELFF. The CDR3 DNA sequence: TGTGCCAGCAGCGGACTTCAGGGAGGCACCGGGGAGCTGTTTTTT.

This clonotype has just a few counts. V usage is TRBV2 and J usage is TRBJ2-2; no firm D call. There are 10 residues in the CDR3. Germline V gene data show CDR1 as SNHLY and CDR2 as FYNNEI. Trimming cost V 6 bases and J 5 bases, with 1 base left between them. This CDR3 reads CASRTGELFF. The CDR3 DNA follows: TGTGCCAGCAGGACCGGGGAGCTGTTTTTT.

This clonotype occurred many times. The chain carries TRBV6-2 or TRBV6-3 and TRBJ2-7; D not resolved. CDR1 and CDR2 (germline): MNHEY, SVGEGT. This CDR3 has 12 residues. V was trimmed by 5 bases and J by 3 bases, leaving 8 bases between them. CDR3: CASSRPGYEQYV. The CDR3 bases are TGTGCCAGCAGTCGACCGGGCTACGAGCAGTACGTC.

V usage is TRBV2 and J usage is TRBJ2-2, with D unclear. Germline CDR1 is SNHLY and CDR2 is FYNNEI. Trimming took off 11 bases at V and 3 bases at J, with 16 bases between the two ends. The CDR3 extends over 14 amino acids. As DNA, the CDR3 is TGTGCCTCACGAATGAACGGCTACACCGGGGAGCTGTTTTTT. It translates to CASRMNGYTGELFF.

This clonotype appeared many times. The CDR3 DNA follows: TGCGCCAGCAGCTTCGACAGGCCCCTTGCTAACTATGGCTACACCTTC. Translated, it gives CASSFDRPLANYGYTF. The genes are TRBV5-1 and TRBJ1-2; tentative D call: TRBD1 (6 bases). Trimming stripped 2 bases from V and 0 bases from J, with 14 bases between. This CDR3 region has 16 residues. Germline lookup yields CDR1 SGHRS and CDR2 YFSETQ.

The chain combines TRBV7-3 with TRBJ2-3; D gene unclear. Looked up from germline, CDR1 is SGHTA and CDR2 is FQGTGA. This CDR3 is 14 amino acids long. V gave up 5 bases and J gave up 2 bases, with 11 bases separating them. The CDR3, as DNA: TGTGCCAGCAGCCCTAACAGCTACACAGATACGCAGTATTTT. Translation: CASSPNSYTDTQYF.

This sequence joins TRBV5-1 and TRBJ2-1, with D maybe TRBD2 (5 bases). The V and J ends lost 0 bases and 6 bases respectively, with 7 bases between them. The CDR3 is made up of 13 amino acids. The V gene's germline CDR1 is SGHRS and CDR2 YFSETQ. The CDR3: CASSLVGSNEQFF. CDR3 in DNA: TGCGCCAGCAGCTTGGTTGGGAGCAATGAGCAGTTCTTC.

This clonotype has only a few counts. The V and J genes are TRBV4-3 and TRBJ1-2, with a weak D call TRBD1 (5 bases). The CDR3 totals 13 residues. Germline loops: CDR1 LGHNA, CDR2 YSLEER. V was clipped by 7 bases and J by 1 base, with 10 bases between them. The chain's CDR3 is CASTAGVNYGYTF. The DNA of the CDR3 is TGCGCCAGCACGGCGGGGGTTAACTATGGCTACACCTTC.

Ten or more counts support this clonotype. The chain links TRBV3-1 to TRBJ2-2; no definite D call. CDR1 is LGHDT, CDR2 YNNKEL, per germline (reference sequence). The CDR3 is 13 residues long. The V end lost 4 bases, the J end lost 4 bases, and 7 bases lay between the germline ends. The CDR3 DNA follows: TGTGCCAGCAGCCGCCGGGCCACCGGGGAGCTGTTTTTT. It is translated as CASSRRATGELFF.

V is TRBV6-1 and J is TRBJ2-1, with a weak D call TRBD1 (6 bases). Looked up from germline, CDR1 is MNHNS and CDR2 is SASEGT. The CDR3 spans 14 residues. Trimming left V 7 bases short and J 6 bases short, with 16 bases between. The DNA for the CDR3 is TGTGCCAGCATGGGCAGGGGAAGGGGCAATGAGCAGTTCTTC. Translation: CASMGRGRGNEQFF.